The 30 T cell receptor beta chains reported below all come from one sample, sequenced in a study of T cell responses to AZD1222 COVID-19 vaccine. Measured with immunoSEQ multiplex PCR; TCRdb has only the in-frame clones, and not every one. Among under 200,000 clones listed, 88% were seen once. The sample consisted of peripheral blood, taken 28 days after the second AZD1222 dose. Receptor source: an adult who received the AZD1222 COVID-19 vaccine.

V usage is TRBV7-2 and J usage is TRBJ1-5; 7 bases match TRBD1. Germline CDR1 SGHTA, CDR2 FQGNSA. V lost 2 bases to trimming and J lost 7 bases; unmatched junction nucleotides: 5. The CDR3 is made up of 14 amino acids. The CDR3 sequence: CASSLRQGEQPQHF. In nucleotides, the CDR3 is TGTGCCAGCAGCTTAAGACAGGGAGAACAGCCCCAGCATTTT.

The CDR3 protein is CASSFTNTEAFF. CDR3 in DNA: TGTGCCAGCAGCTTCACTAACACTGAAGCTTTCTTT. The chain recombines TRBV7-9 with TRBJ1-1, with no clear D. Per the germline V gene, CDR1 is SEHNR and CDR2 is FQNEAQ (reference sequence). The CDR3 runs 12 residues. Trimming left V 3 bases short and J 2 bases short, with 4 bases between. Using reference TRBV7-9 and TRBJ1-1 for the parts outside the CDR3, the full variable domain is DTGVSQNPRHKITKRGQNVTFRCDPISEHNRLYWYRQTLGQGPEFLTYFQNEAQLEKSRLLSDRFSAERPKGSFSTLEIQRTEQGDSAMYLCASSFTNTEAFFGQGTRLTVV.

This clone was seen once. The gene calls are TRBV7-3 and TRBJ2-7, with D possibly matching TRBD2 (6 bases). This CDR3 is 16 amino acids long. Trimming shortened V by 5 bases and J by 1 base, and 18 bases separated the two germline ends. Germline values: CDR1 SGHTA, CDR2 FQGTGA. This CDR3 is CASSVWFKEGSYEQYF. The CDR3 nucleotides are TGTGCCAGCAGCGTCTGGTTCAAGGAGGGGTCCTACGAGCAGTACTTC.

The V call is TRBV28, the J call TRBJ2-7, with D possibly being TRBD1 (5 bases). This CDR3 comprises 15 residues. V lost 4 bases, J lost 0 bases, and 13 bases lay in between. The germline V gene has CDR1 MDHEN and CDR2 SYDVKM. CDR3 DNA: TGTGCCAGCAGTTCGTTTAGGGGTCCCTCCTACGAGCAGTACTTC. It translates to CASSSFRGPSYEQYF.

The chain uses TRBV25-1 and TRBJ2-7, with D perhaps assigned TRBD1 or TRBD2 (5 bases each). V gave up 7 bases and J gave up 2 bases, with 18 bases separating them. Germline CDR1 and CDR2: MGHDK and SYGVNS. This CDR3 has 15 residues. CDR3 amino acids: CASTPFDGTTYEQYF. CDR3 sequence (DNA): TGTGCCAGCACCCCTTTTGATGGGACCACCTACGAGCAGTACTTC.

The chain recombines TRBV7-3 with TRBJ2-2; either TRBD1 or TRBD2 may supply D (6 bases each). Per the germline V gene, CDR1 is SGHTA and CDR2 is FQGTGA. The ends were cut back, 1 base at V and 7 bases at J, with 13 bases in the middle. The CDR3 extends over 15 amino acids. The CDR3 loop is CASSLNRDSGGELFF. The CDR3 DNA reads as TGTGCCAGCAGCTTAAACAGGGACTCGGGCGGGGAGCTGTTTTTT.

This clone was seen more than once but under ten times. V is TRBV12-3 or TRBV12-4 and J is TRBJ1-2; tentative D call: TRBD1 (5 bases). Trimming shortened V by 6 bases and J by 6 bases, and 11 bases separated the two germline ends. The CDR3 covers 12 residues. This CDR3 is CASSLRGDGYTF. CDR3 bases: TGTGCCAGCAGCTTAAGGGGAGATGGCTACACCTTC.

This chain links TRBV29-1 with TRBJ2-2; D unresolved. The CDR3 consists of 12 residues. Germline loops: CDR1 SQVTM, CDR2 ANQGSEA. V gave up 4 bases and J gave up 3 bases, with 6 bases separating them. The CDR3 is CSVGFDTGELFF. CDR3 coding DNA: TGCAGCGTTGGGTTTGACACCGGGGAGCTGTTTTTT.

This chain links TRBV5-1 with TRBJ2-1, with 8 bases that match TRBD2. The CDR3 runs 19 residues. The junction had 19 bases not matched to a gene; V was cut back by 4 bases and J by 4 bases. Germline CDR1 and CDR2: SGHRS and YFSETQ. The CDR3 nucleotides read TGCGCCAGCAGCACCCAAGGGACTAGTTTCAAGACGGTTTACAATGAGCAGTTCTTC. Translating it yields CASSTQGTSFKTVYNEQFF.

Regarding this clone: At one end, the junction sequence differs from germline, possibly due to a read error. The chain carries TRBV28 and TRBJ2-7; D is possibly TRBD2 (5 bases). Per germline, CDR1 MDHEN and CDR2 SYDVKM. The CDR3 runs 15 residues. CDR3 coding DNA: TGTGCCAGCAGTTTGGAGGAATCCCGGTCCTCCGAGCAGTACTTC. Translation gives CASSLEESRSSEQYF.

The chain has TRBV11-3 and TRBJ2-1, with D uncertain. There are 18 residues in the CDR3. With 2 bases removed from V and 4 bases from J, the gap between germline ends came to 21 bases. Per the germline V gene, CDR1 is SGHNT and CDR2 is YENEEA. In DNA, the CDR3 is TGTGCCAGCAGCTTAAGTGGCCCCGCGGCTAGTGCGTACAATGAGCAGTTCTTC. This codes for CASSLSGPAASAYNEQFF.

V and J are TRBV7-9 and TRBJ2-5, with 10 bases that match TRBD1. V was clipped by 5 bases and J by 0 bases; unmatched bases: 12. The CDR3 is 18 residues long. Germline V gene data show CDR1 as SEHNR and CDR2 as FQNEAQ (reference sequence). The DNA for the CDR3 is TGTGCCAGCAGCCCCCTTCGGCCGGGACAGGGGCACCAAGAGACCCAGTACTTC. This sequence encodes CASSPLRPGQGHQETQYF.

The chain has TRBV7-2 and TRBJ2-5; no clear D. The CDR3 sequence is 13 residues long. V lost 3 bases to trimming and J lost 1 base, with 6 bases between them. Germline V gene data show CDR1 as SGHTA and CDR2 as FQGNSA. CDR3 DNA sequence: TGTGCCAGCAGCTTCTCCCCCCAAGAGACCCAGTACTTC. It specifies CASSFSPQETQYF.

The J gene is TRBJ2-3, the V gene TRBV2; perhaps TRBD2 as D (6 bases). Germline V gene sequence: CDR1 SNHLY, CDR2 FYNNEI. V gave up 4 bases and J gave up 1 base, with 12 bases separating them. The CDR3 runs 15 residues. For the CDR3, the DNA is TGTGCCAGCAGTGTAGCGGCTTTAGGCACAGATACGCAGTATTTT. Amino acid sequence: CASSVAALGTDTQYF.

For the CDR3, the DNA is TGTGCCAGCAGCTCGACTAGCGGGAGGTCGGGCGAGCAGTACTTC. It is translated as CASSSTSGRSGEQYF. The chain couples TRBV7-2 to TRBJ2-7; the match to TRBD2 covers 13 bases. V shed 4 bases, J shed 6 bases, and the junction held 6 bases outside the gene matches. The V gene's germline CDR1 is SGHTA and CDR2 FQGNSA. This CDR3 spans 15 amino acids. Full variable domain (rest looked up from reference TRBV7-2 and TRBJ2-7): GAGVSQSPSNKVTEKGKDVELRCDPISGHTALYWYRQSLGQGLEFLIYFQGNSAPDKSGLPSDRFSAERTGGSVSTLTIQRTQQEDSAVYLCASSSTSGRSGEQYFGPGTRLTVT.

V usage is TRBV18 and J usage is TRBJ2-6; D assignment may be TRBD1 or TRBD2 (7 bases each). Germline CDR1 is KGHSH and CDR2 is LQKENI. The CDR3 consists of 19 residues. Trimming pared 3 bases from V and 2 bases from J, leaving 20 bases between. The CDR3: CASSPTRGDSQTGANVLTF. Written as DNA, the CDR3 is TGTGCCAGCTCACCTACACGGGGGGACAGTCAGACTGGGGCCAACGTCCTGACTTTC.

In this sample, this clone turned up once. V is TRBV5-6 and J is TRBJ2-3, with 12 bases lining up with TRBD2. J was trimmed by 6 bases and V by 4 bases; bases with no gene match: 9. This CDR3 is built from 16 residues. Germline lookup yields CDR1 SGHDT and CDR2 YYEEEE. The CDR3 DNA reads as TGTGCCAGCAGCCCCCGGGCTAGCGGGAGGGCGGATACGCAGTATTTT. Amino acids: CASSPRASGRADTQYF.

The rearrangement links TRBV5-6 to TRBJ1-5; the D gene is possibly TRBD1 (6 bases). With 3 bases removed from V and 0 bases from J, the gap between germline ends came to 13 bases. CDR3 length equals 16 residues. From germline, CDR1 is SGHDT and CDR2 YYEEEE. Here the CDR3 reads CASSWQRGGSNQPQHF. CDR3 bases: TGTGCCAGCAGCTGGCAAAGGGGGGGTAGCAATCAGCCCCAGCATTTT.

The V gene is TRBV23-1, the J gene TRBJ2-1; D call uncertain. TRBV23-1 is treated as an ORF (open reading frame) with a function not yet certain. The CDR3 covers 15 residues. V lost 5 bases and J 2 bases, leaving 13 bases between the germline ends. CDR3 region: CASSMRPRAYNEQFF. CDR3 in DNA: TGCGCCAGCAGTATGAGACCACGCGCCTACAATGAGCAGTTCTTC.

The chain couples TRBV7-8 to TRBJ2-5; the D is unclear. The CDR3 is made up of 12 amino acids. V lost 5 bases, J lost 5 bases, and 9 bases lay in between. The germline V gene encodes CDR1 SGHVS and CDR2 FQNEAQ. CDR3 protein: CASSVRLETQYF. The CDR3 region has the DNA TGTGCCAGCAGCGTCCGACTGGAGACCCAGTACTTC.

This chain connects TRBV28 to TRBJ2-3; D is perhaps TRBD1 (6 bases). The CDR3 covers 14 residues. V lost 6 bases and J 6 bases, leaving 16 bases between the germline ends. From germline, CDR1 is MDHEN and CDR2 SYDVKM. Here the CDR3 DNA reads TGTGCCAGCAGAAGGCAGGGGCCGGCGGATACGCAGTATTTT. This sequence encodes CASRRQGPADTQYF.

This sequence joins TRBV21-1 and TRBJ1-6; the table assigns TRBD1, which was not confirmed against the DNA. TRBV21-1 is recorded as a pseudogene. This CDR3 is built from 17 residues. CDR3 sequence reads: CASSTLDRGTKNSPLHF. The CDR3, as DNA: TGTGCCAGCAGCACTTTAGACAGGGGGACAAAGAATTCACCCCTCCACTTT.

This clone appeared a few times. The chain recombines TRBV19 with TRBJ1-2; a weak D match, TRBD1 (6 bases). The germline gives CDR1 LNHDA, CDR2 SQIVND (reference sequence). V lost 2 bases and J lost 6, with 13 bases in between. The CDR3 sequence is 14 residues long. CDR3 sequence: CASSISRDMDGYTF. In DNA, the CDR3 is TGTGCCAGTAGTATAAGCAGGGACATGGATGGCTACACCTTC.

This clone was observed once. The V gene is TRBV5-1, the J gene TRBJ2-5; the D gene is possibly TRBD2 (6 bases). Trimming cost V 6 bases and J 1 base, with 16 bases left between them. The CDR3 loop spans 15 amino acids. Per germline, CDR1 SGHRS and CDR2 YFSETQ. The DNA for the CDR3 is TGCGCCAGCAAGGAGGCGGGGTCGGCCCAAGAGACCCAGTACTTC. This translates into CASKEAGSAQETQYF. Based on the CDR3 plus reference TRBV5-1 and TRBJ2-5, the full variable domain is KAGVTQTPRYLIKTRGQQVTLSCSPISGHRSVSWYQQTPGQGLQFLFEYFSETQRNKGNFPGRFSGRQFSNSRSEMNVSTLELGDSALYLCASKEAGSAQETQYFGPGTRLLVL.

The V call is TRBV28, the J call TRBJ2-7; TRBD2 matches 9 bases. This CDR3 spans 20 amino acids. CDR1 MDHEN and CDR2 SYDVKM come from the germline V gene. Trimming removed 3 bases from V and 5 bases from J; junction bases left unmatched: 23. DNA for the CDR3: TGTGCCAGCAGTTTTAACTTCCGGGCTAGCGGGACCAAGGAGGCCAACGAGCAGTACTTC. Translating it yields CASSFNFRASGTKEANEQYF.

This clone was picked up one time. This chain joins TRBV9 and TRBJ2-3, with TRBD2 identical over 11 bases. The germline V gene encodes CDR1 SGDLS and CDR2 YYNGEE. With 4 bases clipped from V and 8 bases from J, the junction kept 12 bases outside the gene matches. The CDR3 has 16 amino acids. CDR3 sequence (DNA): TGTGCCAGCAGCCCCGGACTAGCGGGCCTACGGGGTACGCAGTATTTT. Amino acids: CASSPGLAGLRGTQYF.

The gene calls are TRBV30 and TRBJ1-1, with 7 positions matching TRBD1. The CDR3 spans 13 residues. Germline lookup yields CDR1 GTSNPN and CDR2 SVGIG (reference sequence). V gave up 6 bases and J gave up 8 bases; unmatched junction bases: 12. CDR3 sequence reads: CACPPDGTAEAFF. In DNA form, the CDR3 reads TGTGCCTGCCCTCCAGATGGGACAGCCGAAGCTTTCTTT. The variable domain in full, with the rest retrieved from reference TRBV30 and TRBJ1-1, is SQTIHQWPATLVQPVGSPLSLECTVEGTSNPNLYWYRQAAGRGLQLLFYSVGIGQISSEVPQNLSASRPQDRQFILSSKKLLLSDSGFYLCACPPDGTAEAFFGQGTRLTVV.

The genes are TRBV9 and TRBJ2-7; D is possibly TRBD2 (6 bases). The germline V gene has CDR1 SGDLS and CDR2 YYNGEE. V lost 0 bases and J 2 bases, leaving 9 bases between the germline ends. The CDR3 is 14 residues long. This chain's CDR3 is CASSVGLVPYEQYF. The CDR3 DNA follows: TGTGCCAGCAGCGTAGGACTAGTACCCTACGAGCAGTACTTC.

The genes are TRBV9 and TRBJ2-1; 10 bases are a match to TRBD2. V was clipped by 1 base and J by 6 bases; unmatched bases: 4. The germline V gene has CDR1 SGDLS and CDR2 YYNGEE. CDR3 length: 15 amino acids. In nucleotides, the CDR3 is TGTGCCAGCAGCGTAAGCCTAGCGGGAGTCAATGAGCAGTTCTTC. Translated, it gives CASSVSLAGVNEQFF.

The table lists this clone with a few counts. This chain joins TRBV7-9 and TRBJ2-2, with a weak D call TRBD1 (5 bases). The CDR3 has 15 amino acids. V lost 0 bases and J 3 bases, leaving 8 bases between the germline ends. Germline CDR1 SEHNR, CDR2 FQNEAQ (reference sequence). CDR3 DNA sequence: TGTGCCAGCAGCTTAGCGGGGCCCGACACCGGGGAGCTGTTTTTT. The encoded protein is CASSLAGPDTGELFF.